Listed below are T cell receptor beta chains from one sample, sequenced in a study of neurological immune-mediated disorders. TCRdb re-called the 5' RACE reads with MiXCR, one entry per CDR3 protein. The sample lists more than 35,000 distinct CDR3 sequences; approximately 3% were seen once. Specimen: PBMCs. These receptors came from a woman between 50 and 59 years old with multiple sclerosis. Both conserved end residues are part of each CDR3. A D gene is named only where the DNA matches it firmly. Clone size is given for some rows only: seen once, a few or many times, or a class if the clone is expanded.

CSAGPTNYGYTF	TGCAGTGCTGGACCTACCAACTATGGCTACACCTTC	TRBV20-1	TRBJ1-2	many	NA
CASTLGQTYNEQFF	TGTGCCAGCACCCTGGGACAAACCTACAATGAGCAGTTCTTC	TRBV11-2	TRBJ2-1	many	NA
CASSVGQGVGGYTF	TGTGCCAGCAGCGTAGGACAGGGGGTAGGTGGCTACACCTTC	TRBV9	TRBJ1-2	many	TRBD1
CSARGNERGYTF	TGCAGTGCTAGAGGGAATGAAAGGGGCTACACCTTC	TRBV20-1	TRBJ1-2	many	NA
CASSGSRQGDGYTF	TGTGCCAGCAGCGGATCCCGACAGGGTGATGGCTACACCTTC	TRBV6-1	TRBJ1-2	few	TRBD1
CASSYRETQYF	TGTGCCAGCAGTTACAGGGAGACCCAGTACTTC	TRBV12-3/TRBV12-4	TRBJ2-5	many	NA
CASSLEGADTEAFF	TGCGCCAGCAGCTTGGAGGGGGCGGACACTGAAGCTTTCTTT	TRBV5-1	TRBJ1-1	many	TRBD1
CASSPRTGMVAEAFF	TGTGCCAGCAGCCCTCGGACAGGGATGGTGGCTGAAGCTTTCTTT	TRBV9	TRBJ1-1	many	TRBD1
CASTPLGQGSEQFF	TGCGCCAGCACCCCTCTCGGACAGGGATCTGAGCAGTTCTTC	TRBV5-1	TRBJ2-1	many	TRBD1
CSAWTDNTEAFF	TGCAGTGCTTGGACAGATAACACTGAAGCTTTCTTT	TRBV20-1	TRBJ1-1	many	NA
CASSVLESSGSTLDEQFF	TGTGCCAGCAGCGTATTAGAGTCTAGCGGGAGCACTTTGGATGAGCAGTTCTTC	TRBV9	TRBJ2-1	many	TRBD2
CATTSTDTQYF	TGTGCAACGACTAGCACAGATACGCAGTATTTT	TRBV2	TRBJ2-3	many	NA
CASSLAGQGYSPLHF	TGTGCCAGCAGCTTAGCGGGACAGGGGTATTCACCCCTCCACTTT	TRBV7-9	TRBJ1-6	many	TRBD1
CASSLDASGAYNEQFF	TGTGCCAGCAGCTTAGATGCTAGCGGGGCCTACAATGAGCAGTTCTTC	TRBV7-2	TRBJ2-1	many	TRBD2
CATSDFGGVSYEQYF	TGTGCCACCAGTGATTTCGGGGGGGTCTCCTACGAGCAGTACTTC	TRBV24-1	TRBJ2-7	many	TRBD2
CASSISPATDTQYF	TGTGCCAGCAGCATTAGCCCCGCCACAGATACGCAGTATTTT	TRBV7-8	TRBJ2-3	many	NA
CSASSRASYNSPLHF	TGCAGTGCTAGCTCCAGGGCCTCCTATAATTCACCCCTCCACTTT	TRBV20-1	TRBJ1-6	many	NA
CASSEQSTDTQYF	TGTGCCAGCAGTGAACAGAGCACAGATACGCAGTATTTT	TRBV6-6	TRBJ2-3	many	NA
CASSNLREIGELFF	TGTGCCAGCAGTAACCTCAGGGAAATTGGGGAGCTGTTTTTT	TRBV6-2/TRBV6-3	TRBJ2-2	many	NA
CASSLQSNSPLHF	TGTGCCAGCAGCCTACAGAGCAATTCACCCCTCCACTTT	TRBV7-9	TRBJ1-6	many	NA
CASSPMGDGYTF	TGCGCCAGCAGCCCGATGGGGGATGGCTACACCTTC	TRBV5-1	TRBJ1-2	many	NA
CASSPDGNPYEQYF	TGTGCCAGCTCACCAGACGGCAATCCCTACGAGCAGTACTTC	TRBV18	TRBJ2-7	many	NA
CASARRTGDYEQYF	TGTGCCAGCGCGCGACGTACAGGTGACTACGAGCAGTACTTC	TRBV2	TRBJ2-7	many	NA
CSARLALTEPDTQYF	TGCAGTGCGAGACTAGCCCTGACCGAGCCAGATACGCAGTATTTT	TRBV20-1	TRBJ2-3	many	TRBD2
CASSPIVAGSTDTQYF	TGCGCCAGCAGCCCCATCGTGGCGGGCTCTACGGATACGCAGTATTTT	TRBV5-1	TRBJ2-3	few	NA
CASSGGGVSTDTQYF	TGCGCCAGCAGCGGCGGAGGGGTTTCAACAGATACGCAGTATTTT	TRBV5-1	TRBJ2-3	many	NA
CASTLRPGNTIYF	TGTGCCAGCACCCTAAGACCTGGAAACACCATATATTTT	TRBV27	TRBJ1-3	many	NA
CASSLIQTGERTDTQYF	TGTGCCAGCAGCTTGATCCAGACAGGGGAGAGAACAGATACGCAGTATTTT	TRBV7-9	TRBJ2-3	many	TRBD1
CASSWGTSGRVLLTQYF	TGTGCCAGCAGCTGGGGGACTAGCGGGAGGGTCCTTTTGACCCAGTACTTC	TRBV11-2	TRBJ2-5	many	TRBD2
CSARVSLYNEQFF	TGCAGTGCCCGAGTTTCCCTCTACAATGAGCAGTTCTTC	TRBV20-1	TRBJ2-1	many	NA
CAISGGDREVTGELFF	TGTGCCATCAGTGGAGGGGACAGGGAGGTCACCGGGGAGCTGTTTTTT	TRBV10-3	TRBJ2-2	few	TRBD1
CASSLGGMNTEAFF	TGCGCCAGCAGCTTGGGGGGGATGAACACTGAAGCTTTCTTT	TRBV5-1	TRBJ1-1	many	NA
CSAFASGNTGELFF	TGCAGTGCGTTTGCGTCAGGGAACACCGGGGAGCTGTTTTTT	TRBV20-1	TRBJ2-2	many	NA
CASSPLAGGTYNEQFF	TGTGCCAGCAGTCCTCTAGCGGGAGGTACCTACAATGAGCAGTTCTTC	TRBV27	TRBJ2-1	many	TRBD2
CSARKIAGGDSSTDTQYF	TGCAGTGCTAGAAAGATAGCGGGAGGCGACTCTAGCACAGATACGCAGTATTTT	TRBV20-1	TRBJ2-3	many	TRBD2
CASSQDHRVSNEKLFF	TGCGCCAGCAGCCAAGATCATCGGGTATCTAATGAAAAACTGTTTTTT	TRBV4-3	TRBJ1-4	NA	NA
CASSLVSGYGYGYTF	TGTGCCAGCAGCTTAGTCTCGGGGTATGGCTATGGCTACACCTTC	TRBV7-8	TRBJ1-2	many	NA
CASSVKLAGDYTDTQYF	TGTGCCAGCAGTGTCAAACTAGCGGGAGATTATACAGATACGCAGTATTTT	TRBV25-1	TRBJ2-3	NA	TRBD2
CASSLDPSGGANEQFF	TGTGCCAGCAGCTTAGACCCCAGCGGGGGGGCCAATGAGCAGTTCTTC	TRBV7-6	TRBJ2-1	many	TRBD2
CASRPTGNQPQHF	TGTGCCAGCAGGCCGACAGGGAATCAGCCCCAGCATTTT	TRBV12-3/TRBV12-4	TRBJ1-5	many	TRBD1
CASSLGPLANTGELFF	TGTGCCAGCAGCTTAGGTCCGCTAGCGAACACCGGGGAGCTGTTTTTT	TRBV7-2	TRBJ2-2	NA	NA
CASSFTGSDGYTF	TGTGCCAGCAGTTTCACAGGGTCGGATGGCTACACCTTC	TRBV6-6	TRBJ1-2	many	NA
CASSYSRGANVLTF	TGTGCCAGCAGTTACTCGAGGGGGGCCAACGTCCTGACTTTC	TRBV6-6	TRBJ2-6	many	NA
CSASGAQIVSEQFF	TGCAGTGCTAGTGGGGCCCAAATTGTCAGTGAGCAGTTCTTC	TRBV20-1	TRBJ2-1	many	NA
CSLYGATLNIQYF	TGCAGTTTGTACGGGGCGACGCTAAACATTCAGTACTTC	TRBV20-1	TRBJ2-4	many	NA
CSVHQGPGEGLPSNQPQHF	TGCAGTGTTCACCAGGGCCCCGGGGAGGGCCTACCGAGCAATCAGCCCCAGCATTTT	TRBV20-1	TRBJ1-5	many	NA
CASSQDPGQGGYEQYF	TGCGCCAGCAGCCAAGATCCCGGACAGGGAGGCTACGAGCAGTACTTC	TRBV4-1	TRBJ2-7	many	TRBD1
CASRRSNSHLHF	TGTGCCAGCAGACGATCAAATTCACACCTCCACTTT	TRBV7-6	TRBJ1-6	few	NA
CASSQDGQGPRGTQYF	TGTGCCAGCAGCCAAGACGGACAGGGTCCTAGGGGGACCCAGTACTTC	TRBV14	TRBJ2-5	many	TRBD1
CASSQEPAASSYNEQFF	TGTGCCAGCAGCCAAGAACCAGCGGCCAGCTCCTACAATGAGCAGTTCTTC	TRBV4-2	TRBJ2-1	many	NA
CSVEALEPGAQYF	TGCAGCGTTGAAGCTCTAGAGCCGGGGGCCCAGTACTTC	TRBV29-1	TRBJ2-5	many	NA
CSVREGSSYNEQFF	TGCAGTGTCCGGGAGGGGAGCTCCTACAATGAGCAGTTCTTC	TRBV20-1	TRBJ2-1	many	TRBD2
CASSYWAGSLGYTF	TGTGCCAGCAGTTACTGGGCAGGTTCGTTGGGCTACACCTTC	TRBV6-5	TRBJ1-2	NA	NA
CASSGQGSETQYF	TGTGCCAGCAGTGGACAGGGGTCGGAGACCCAGTACTTC	TRBV28	TRBJ2-5	many	TRBD1
CSARDTLAVAKNIQYF	TGCAGTGCTAGAGATACGCTAGCGGTAGCCAAAAACATTCAGTACTTC	TRBV20-1	TRBJ2-4	many	TRBD2
CASSADRSNQPQHF	TGTGCCAGCAGTGCAGACAGGTCCAATCAGCCCCAGCATTTT	TRBV2	TRBJ1-5	many	NA
CSIPREGDTQYF	TGCAGTATTCCGCGGGAGGGGGATACGCAGTATTTT	TRBV20-1	TRBJ2-3	many	TRBD2
CASSPTAGVNTEAFF	TGTGCCAGCAGCCCCACTGCGGGGGTTAACACTGAAGCTTTCTTT	TRBV7-2	TRBJ1-1	many	NA
CASSYSLSGRERFYNEQFF	TGTGCCAGCAGTTACTCGCTTAGCGGGAGAGAGAGATTCTACAATGAGCAGTTCTTC	TRBV6-6	TRBJ2-1	few	TRBD2
CSAKLDGLADITDTQYF	TGCAGTGCTAAATTGGATGGACTAGCGGATATCACAGATACGCAGTATTTT	TRBV20-1	TRBJ2-3	many	TRBD2